This is a list of T cell receptor beta chains from one sample in a study of blood T cell repertoires in COVID-19. Sequenced by immunoSEQ multiplex PCR; TCRdb stores in-frame clones only, minus some. The sample includes around 200,000 clones, under 90% of them seen just once. Sequenced input: peripheral blood. The receptors come from a man aged 25 to 45 with active or convalescent COVID-19. CDR3s include the opening cysteine and the closing phenylalanine or tryptophan.

TRBV7-8,TRBJ1-4,CASSHRNQGLNEKLFF
TRBV5-6,TRBJ1-5,CASSLAGGTGQPQHF
TRBV19,TRBJ1-4,CASSIAVDRNEKLFF
TRBV13,TRBJ2-3,CASSLMIGDTQYF
TRBV5-1,TRBJ2-2,CASSLEDRAGELFF
TRBV18,TRBJ1-1,CASSPGNVQVPNTEAFF
TRBV29-1,TRBJ2-5,CSVPSPDRGRGTQYF
TRBV5-5,TRBJ2-2,CASSSYTGELFF
TRBV2,TRBJ2-1,CASSDPAGVEDEQFF
TRBV30,TRBJ1-2,CAWTWTARDGYTF
TRBV4-1,TRBJ2-1,CASSLSDRIDEQFF
TRBV27,TRBJ2-5,CASSPRQYKETQYF
TRBV9,TRBJ1-1,CASTRGQRVLNTEAFF
TRBV3-1/TRBV3-2,TRBJ2-1,CASSRPSGGYNEQFF
TRBV6-5,TRBJ2-1,CASRPRLTGYNEQFF
TRBV14,TRBJ1-5,CASSPAGGGNQPQHF
TRBV9,TRBJ2-7,CASSETGDEQYF
TRBV2,TRBJ2-7,CASSEVARERDEQYF